The next 11 T cell receptor beta chains were all read from a single sample in a study of cytomegalovirus exposure and HLA in healthy donors. Researchers ran the PCR with 60 Vbeta and 13 Jbeta primers. Produced via immunoSEQ multiplex PCR; TCRdb's table is partial and in-frame only. This sample has approximately 100,000 clones, with approximately 70% found just once. The sequencing input was PBMCs. These receptors originate from a man between 35 and 55 years old in good health and CMV-seropositive.

The V and J genes are TRBV2 and TRBJ1-1; D is uncertain. The CDR3 sequence is 14 residues long. V was pared by 4 bases and J by 12 bases, with 21 bases between. Germline CDR1 and CDR2: SNHLY and FYNNEI. The CDR3 nucleotides read TGTGCCAGCAGTGCCAGTGAGGGTTTATTAATCACTTTCTTT. Its translation is CASSASEGLLITFF.

The chain is built from TRBV10-3 and TRBJ1-2; D gene unclear. Between the trimmed V and J ends, which lost 6 bases and 0 bases, there was a span of 14 bases. The CDR3 sequence is 15 residues long. In germline, CDR1 is ENHRY, CDR2 SYGVKD. As DNA, the CDR3 is TGTGCCATCAGGGGCGGGAACAGACCTAACTATGGCTACACCTTC. It is translated as CAIRGGNRPNYGYTF.

The V gene is TRBV4-3, the J gene TRBJ1-2; tentative D call: TRBD1 (5 bases). The germline gives CDR1 LGHNA, CDR2 YSLEER. This CDR3 is built from 14 residues. V shed 2 bases and J shed 4 bases, with 11 bases lying between them. The CDR3 sequence is CASSQSREVYGYTF. The CDR3 DNA sequence: TGCGCCAGCAGCCAAAGCAGGGAAGTCTATGGCTACACCTTC.

Concerning this clone itself: A read error may produce the germline difference seen at one junction end. The J gene is TRBJ2-7, the V gene TRBV25-1; 7 bases fit TRBD2. Germline CDR1 is MGHDK and CDR2 is SYGVNS. The CDR3 has 14 residues. CDR3 loop: CASGSTSFSHEQYF. Here the CDR3 DNA reads TGTGCCAGCGGGTCGACTAGCTTCTCCCACGAGCAGTACTTC.

V usage is TRBV7-3 and J usage is TRBJ2-7; possible D gene TRBD1, 8 bases. Looked up from germline, CDR1 is SGHTA and CDR2 is FQGTGA. Deletions cut 3 bases from V and 6 bases from J, with 12 bases between. The CDR3 is 13 residues long. The CDR3 DNA sequence: TGTGCCAGCAGCTTCTACAGGGGGGGCGAGCAGTACTTC. Its protein is CASSFYRGGEQYF.

The gene calls are TRBV6-4 and TRBJ2-6, with 8 bases identical to TRBD1. Germline lookup yields CDR1 MRHNA and CDR2 SNTAGT. With V trimmed by 0 bases and J by 1 base, 5 bases remained unmatched. CDR3 length equals 18 residues. The CDR3 spells CASSDSGQGQSGANVLTF. Written as DNA, the CDR3 is TGTGCCAGCAGTGACTCAGGACAGGGCCAATCTGGGGCCAACGTCCTGACTTTC.

The chain has TRBV7-9 and TRBJ1-2; tentative D call: TRBD1 (6 bases). Trimming stripped 6 bases from V and 4 bases from J, with 12 bases between. The CDR3 is made up of 13 amino acids. In germline, CDR1 is SEHNR, CDR2 FQNEAQ (reference sequence). The DNA of the CDR3 is TGTGCCAGCAGTCGGACAGTCGGCTATGGCTACACCTTC. Protein product: CASSRTVGYGYTF.

The chain links TRBV19 to TRBJ2-5; D is ambiguous. V gave up 1 base and J gave up 5 bases, with 2 bases separating them. Germline-derived CDR1 and CDR2 are LNHDA and SQIVND (reference sequence). The CDR3 extends over 11 amino acids. The CDR3 protein is CASSIAETQYF. The CDR3 bases are TGTGCCAGTAGTATAGCTGAGACCCAGTACTTC.

The chain uses TRBV5-1 and TRBJ2-7; D is unclear. V gave up 0 bases and J gave up 5 bases, with 6 bases separating them. Germline CDR1 is SGHRS and CDR2 is YFSETQ. The CDR3 contains 12 residues. In nucleotides, the CDR3 is TGCGCCAGCAGCTTGGGGCTCGACGAGCAGTACTTC. Amino acid sequence: CASSLGLDEQYF.

The chain combines TRBV18 with TRBJ2-7, with 7 bases matching TRBD1. CDR1 is KGHSH and CDR2 is LQKENI in the germline V gene. The CDR3 covers 15 residues. With V trimmed by 6 bases and J by 4 bases, 12 bases remained unmatched. CDR3 sequence (DNA): TGTGCCAGCTCCCATACCGGGACAGAAACTTACGAGCAGTACTTC. Translation gives CASSHTGTETYEQYF.

This clone was detected a few times. The rearrangement joins TRBV6-1 to TRBJ1-1; 7 nucleotides match TRBD1. Germline lookup yields CDR1 MNHNS and CDR2 SASEGT. CDR3 length: 15 residues. Trimming at V came to 2 bases and at J to 1 base, leaving 4 bases not matched to a gene. CDR3 in amino acids: CASSESPGGNTEAFF. CDR3 coding DNA: TGTGCCAGCAGTGAAAGTCCAGGGGGGAACACTGAAGCTTTCTTT.